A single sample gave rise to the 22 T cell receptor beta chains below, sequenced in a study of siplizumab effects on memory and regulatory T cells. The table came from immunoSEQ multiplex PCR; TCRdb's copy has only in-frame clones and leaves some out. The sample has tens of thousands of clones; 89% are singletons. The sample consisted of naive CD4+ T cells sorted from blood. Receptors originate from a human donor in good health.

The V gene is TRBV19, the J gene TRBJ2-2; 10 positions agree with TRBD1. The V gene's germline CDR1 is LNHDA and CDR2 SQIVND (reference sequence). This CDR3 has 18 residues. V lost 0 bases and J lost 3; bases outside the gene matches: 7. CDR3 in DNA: TGTGCCAGTAGTATAGATTCTCGACAGGGGGCCTACACCGGGGAGCTGTTTTTT. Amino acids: CASSIDSRQGAYTGELFF.

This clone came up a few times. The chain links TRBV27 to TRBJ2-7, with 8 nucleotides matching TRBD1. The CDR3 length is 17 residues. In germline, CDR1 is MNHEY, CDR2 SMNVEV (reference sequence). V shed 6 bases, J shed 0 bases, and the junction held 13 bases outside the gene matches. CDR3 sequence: CASSLVQGAPFSYEQYF. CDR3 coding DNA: TGTGCCAGCAGCCTTGTTCAGGGGGCCCCCTTCTCCTACGAGCAGTACTTC.

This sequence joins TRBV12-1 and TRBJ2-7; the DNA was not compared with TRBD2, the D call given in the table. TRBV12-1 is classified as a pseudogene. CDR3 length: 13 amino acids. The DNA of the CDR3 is TGTGCCAGCAGCTTTGATTCCGGGATCGAGCAGTACTTC. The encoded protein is CASSFDSGIEQYF.

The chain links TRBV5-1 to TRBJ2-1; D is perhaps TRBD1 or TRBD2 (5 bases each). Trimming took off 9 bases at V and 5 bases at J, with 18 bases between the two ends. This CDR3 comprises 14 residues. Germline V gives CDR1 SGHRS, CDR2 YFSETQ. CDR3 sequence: CATHSGTKNNEQFF. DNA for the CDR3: TGCGCCACCCACTCGGGGACCAAGAACAATGAGCAGTTCTTC.

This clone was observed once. CDR3 sequence reads: CASRRGQQSGNEKLFF. CDR3 nucleotides: TGTGCCAGTAGGAGGGGACAGCAATCGGGTAATGAAAAACTGTTTTTT. The chain has TRBV19 and TRBJ1-4, with 7 bases fitting TRBD1. V dropped 6 bases and J dropped 4; count of bases not matched to a gene: 11. The CDR3 is made up of 16 amino acids. Germline CDR1 and CDR2: LNHDA and SQIVND (reference sequence).

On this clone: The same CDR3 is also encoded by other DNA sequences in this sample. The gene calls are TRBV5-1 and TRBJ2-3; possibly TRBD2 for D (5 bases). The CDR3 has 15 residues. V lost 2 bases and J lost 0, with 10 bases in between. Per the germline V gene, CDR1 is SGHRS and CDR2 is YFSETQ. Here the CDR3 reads CASSLGGLSTDTQYF. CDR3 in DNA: TGCGCCAGCAGCTTAGGAGGACTGAGCACAGATACGCAGTATTTT.

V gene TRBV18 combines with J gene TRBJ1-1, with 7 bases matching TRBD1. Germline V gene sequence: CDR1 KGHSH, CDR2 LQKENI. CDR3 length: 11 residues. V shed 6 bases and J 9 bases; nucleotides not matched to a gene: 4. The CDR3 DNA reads TGTGCCAGCTCGCCGGGACAGCAAGCTTTCTTT. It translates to CASSPGQQAFF. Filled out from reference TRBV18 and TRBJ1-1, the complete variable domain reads NAGVMQNPRHLVRRRGQEARLRCSPMKGHSHVYWYRQLPEEGLKFMVYLQKENIIDESGMPKERFSAEFPKEGPSILRIQQVVRGDSAAYFCASSPGQQAFFGQGTRLTVV.

CDR3 in amino acids: CASSLGTGDRKLFF. The CDR3 DNA reads TGCGCCAGCAGCTTAGGGACAGGGGATCGGAAACTGTTTTTT. V gene TRBV5-1 combines with J gene TRBJ1-4; 10 bases map to TRBD1. This CDR3 spans 14 amino acids. Germline V gene lookup returns CDR1 SGHRS and CDR2 YFSETQ. Unmatched junction bases numbered 6, after V lost 2 bases and J lost 11 bases.

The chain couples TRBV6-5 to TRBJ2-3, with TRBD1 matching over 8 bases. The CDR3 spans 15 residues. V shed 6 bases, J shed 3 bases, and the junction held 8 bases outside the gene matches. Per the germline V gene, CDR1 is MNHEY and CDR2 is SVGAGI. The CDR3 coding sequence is TGTGCCAGCAGAAAAGGACAGGGTTTTACAGATACGCAGTATTTT. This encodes CASRKGQGFTDTQYF.

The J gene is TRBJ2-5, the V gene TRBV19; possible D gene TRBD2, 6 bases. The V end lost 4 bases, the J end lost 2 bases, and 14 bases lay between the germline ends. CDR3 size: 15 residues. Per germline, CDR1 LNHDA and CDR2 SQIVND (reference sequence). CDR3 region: CASSRGRDSQETQYF. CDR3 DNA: TGTGCCAGTAGTAGGGGCCGGGACTCGCAAGAGACCCAGTACTTC.

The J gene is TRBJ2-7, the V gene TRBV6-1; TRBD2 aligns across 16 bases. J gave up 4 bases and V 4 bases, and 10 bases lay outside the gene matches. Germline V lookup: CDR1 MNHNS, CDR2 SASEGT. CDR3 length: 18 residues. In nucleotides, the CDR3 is TGTGCCAGCAGTGCCGGGACTAGCGGGGGGGCCTTGAGGTACGAGCAGTACTTC. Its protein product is CASSAGTSGGALRYEQYF.

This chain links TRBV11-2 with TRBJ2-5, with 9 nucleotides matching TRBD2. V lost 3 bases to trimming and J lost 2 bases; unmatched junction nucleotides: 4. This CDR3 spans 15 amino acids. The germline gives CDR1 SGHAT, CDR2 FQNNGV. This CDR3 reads CASSFVTSGQETQYF. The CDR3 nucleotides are TGTGCCAGCAGCTTCGTGACTAGCGGACAAGAGACCCAGTACTTC.

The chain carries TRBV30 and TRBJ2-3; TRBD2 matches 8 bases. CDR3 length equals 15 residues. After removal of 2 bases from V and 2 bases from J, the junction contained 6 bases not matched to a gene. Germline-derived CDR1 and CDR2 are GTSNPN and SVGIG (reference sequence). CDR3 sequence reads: CAWSLLAGYTDTQYF. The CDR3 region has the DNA TGTGCCTGGAGTTTATTAGCGGGATACACAGATACGCAGTATTTT.

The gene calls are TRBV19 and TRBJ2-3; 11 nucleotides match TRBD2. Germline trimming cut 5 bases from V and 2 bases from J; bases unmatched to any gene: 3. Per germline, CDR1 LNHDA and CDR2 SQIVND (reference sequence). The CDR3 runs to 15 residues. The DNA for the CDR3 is TGTGCCAGTAGTCCTAGCGGGAGGCCCACAGATACGCAGTATTTT. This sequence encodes CASSPSGRPTDTQYF.

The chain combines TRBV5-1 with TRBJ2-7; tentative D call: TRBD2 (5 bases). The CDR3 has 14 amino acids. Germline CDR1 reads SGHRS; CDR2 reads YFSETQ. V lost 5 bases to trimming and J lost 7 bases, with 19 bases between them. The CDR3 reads CASRFKQDSGEQYF. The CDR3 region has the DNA TGCGCCAGCAGATTCAAGCAGGATTCGGGGGAGCAGTACTTC.

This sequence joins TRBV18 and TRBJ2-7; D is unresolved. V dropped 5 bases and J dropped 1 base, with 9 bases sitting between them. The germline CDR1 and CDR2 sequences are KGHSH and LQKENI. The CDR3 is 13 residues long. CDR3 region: CASSLSESYEQYF. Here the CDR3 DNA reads TGTGCCAGCTCATTGTCAGAATCCTACGAGCAGTACTTC.

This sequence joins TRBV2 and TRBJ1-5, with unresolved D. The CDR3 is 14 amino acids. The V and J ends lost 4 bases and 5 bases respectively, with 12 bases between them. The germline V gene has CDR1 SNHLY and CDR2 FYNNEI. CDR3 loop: CASSGPGLDQPQHF. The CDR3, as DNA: TGTGCCAGCAGTGGCCCGGGGTTGGATCAGCCCCAGCATTTT.

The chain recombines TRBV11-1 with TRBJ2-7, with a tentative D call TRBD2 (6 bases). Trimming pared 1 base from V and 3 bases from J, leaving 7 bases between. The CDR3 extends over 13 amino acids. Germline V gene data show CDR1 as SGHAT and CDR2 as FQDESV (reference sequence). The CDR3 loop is CASSLGGLYEQYF. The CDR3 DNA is TGTGCCAGCAGCTTAGGGGGACTCTACGAGCAGTACTTC. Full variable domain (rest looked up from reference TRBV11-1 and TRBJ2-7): EAEVAQSPRYKITEKSQAVAFWCDPISGHATLYWYRQILGQGPELLVQFQDESVVDDSQLPKDRFSAERLKGVDSTLKIQPAELGDSAMYLCASSLGGLYEQYFGPGTRLTVT.

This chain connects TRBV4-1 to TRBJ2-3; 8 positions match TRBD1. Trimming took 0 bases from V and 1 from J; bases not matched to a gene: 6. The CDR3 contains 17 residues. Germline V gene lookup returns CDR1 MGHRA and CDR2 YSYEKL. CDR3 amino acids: CASSQEGSRGRTDTQYF. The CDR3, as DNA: TGCGCCAGCAGCCAAGAAGGAAGCAGGGGGCGCACAGATACGCAGTATTTT.

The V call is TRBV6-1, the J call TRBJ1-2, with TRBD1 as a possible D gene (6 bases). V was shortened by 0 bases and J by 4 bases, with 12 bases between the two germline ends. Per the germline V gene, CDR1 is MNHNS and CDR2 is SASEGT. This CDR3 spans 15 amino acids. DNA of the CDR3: TGTGCCAGCAGTGAAGCATCGGCAGGGGTCTATGGCTACACCTTC. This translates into CASSEASAGVYGYTF.

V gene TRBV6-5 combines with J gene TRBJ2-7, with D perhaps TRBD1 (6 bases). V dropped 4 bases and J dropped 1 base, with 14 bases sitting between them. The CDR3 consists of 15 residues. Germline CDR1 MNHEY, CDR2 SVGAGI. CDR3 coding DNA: TGTGCCAGCAGTTTCCACGTGACAGGTTCCTACGAGCAGTACTTC. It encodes CASSFHVTGSYEQYF.

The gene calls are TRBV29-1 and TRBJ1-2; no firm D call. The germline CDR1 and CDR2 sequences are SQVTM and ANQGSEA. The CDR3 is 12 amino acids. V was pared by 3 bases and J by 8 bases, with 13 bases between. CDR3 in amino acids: CSVDAQVVGYTF. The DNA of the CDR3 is TGCAGCGTTGACGCCCAGGTGGTAGGCTACACCTTC.